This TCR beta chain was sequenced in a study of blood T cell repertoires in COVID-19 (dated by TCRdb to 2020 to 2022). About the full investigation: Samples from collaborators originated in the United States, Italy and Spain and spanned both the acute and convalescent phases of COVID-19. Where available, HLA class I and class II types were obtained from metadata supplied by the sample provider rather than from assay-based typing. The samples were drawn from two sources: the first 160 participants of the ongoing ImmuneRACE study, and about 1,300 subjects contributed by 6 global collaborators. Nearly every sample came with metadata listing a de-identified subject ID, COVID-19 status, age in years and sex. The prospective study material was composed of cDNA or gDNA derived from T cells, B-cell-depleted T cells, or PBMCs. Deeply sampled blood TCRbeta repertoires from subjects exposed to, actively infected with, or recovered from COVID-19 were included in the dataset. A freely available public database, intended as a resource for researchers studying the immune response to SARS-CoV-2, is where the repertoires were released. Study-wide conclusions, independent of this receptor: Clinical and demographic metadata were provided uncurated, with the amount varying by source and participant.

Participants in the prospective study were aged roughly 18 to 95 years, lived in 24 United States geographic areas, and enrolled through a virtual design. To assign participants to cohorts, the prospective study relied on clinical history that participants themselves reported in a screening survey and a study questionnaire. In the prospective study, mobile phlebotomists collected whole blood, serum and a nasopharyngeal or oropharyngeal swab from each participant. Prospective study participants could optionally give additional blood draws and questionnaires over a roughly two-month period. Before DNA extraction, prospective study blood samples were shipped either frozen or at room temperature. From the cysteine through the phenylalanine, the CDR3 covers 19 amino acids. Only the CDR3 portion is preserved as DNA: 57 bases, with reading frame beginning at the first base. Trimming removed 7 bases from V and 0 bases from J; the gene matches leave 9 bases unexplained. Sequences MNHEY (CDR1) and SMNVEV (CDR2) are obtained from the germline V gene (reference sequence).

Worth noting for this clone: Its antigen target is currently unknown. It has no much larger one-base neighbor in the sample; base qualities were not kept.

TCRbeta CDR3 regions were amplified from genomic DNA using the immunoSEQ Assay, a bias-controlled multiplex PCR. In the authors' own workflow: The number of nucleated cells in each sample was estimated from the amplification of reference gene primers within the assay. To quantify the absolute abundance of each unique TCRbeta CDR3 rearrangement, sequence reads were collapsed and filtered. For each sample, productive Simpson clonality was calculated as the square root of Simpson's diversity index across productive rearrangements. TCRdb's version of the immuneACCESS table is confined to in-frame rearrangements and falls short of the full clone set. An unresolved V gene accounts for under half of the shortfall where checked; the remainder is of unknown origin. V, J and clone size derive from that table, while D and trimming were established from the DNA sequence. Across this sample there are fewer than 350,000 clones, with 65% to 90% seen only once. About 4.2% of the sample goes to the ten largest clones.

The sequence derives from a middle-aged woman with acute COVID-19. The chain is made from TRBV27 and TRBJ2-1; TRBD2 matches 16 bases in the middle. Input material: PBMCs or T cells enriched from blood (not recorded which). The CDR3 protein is CASIPSGLAGGPSYNEQFF. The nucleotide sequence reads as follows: TGTGCCAGCATCCCTTCGGGACTAGCGGGAGGGCCCTCCTACAATGAGCAGTTCTTC.